A selection of T cell receptor beta chains follows, all from one sample in a study of CD8+CD57+ T cells in acquired aplastic anemia. TCRdb called the reads again in MiXCR, with one record for every CDR3 protein. The table includes around 200,000 distinct CDR3 sequences, nearly 50% detected once. Specimen: sorted CD4+, CD8+, or CD8+CD57+ T cells (not recorded which) from PBMCs. The receptors here all came from a human donor with aplastic anemia. Each CDR3 is given with its conserved first and last residue. The order of the fields is V gene, clone size, D gene, J gene, CDR3 DNA, CDR3 protein. D genes are given only for firm matches. For some rows the clone size is stated as once, few or many, or as a class when expanded; others skip it.

V: TRBV5-1; size: many; D: -; J: TRBJ1-2; DNA: TGCGCCAGCAGCAGGGCCACGGACCCCACGGGCTATGGCTACACCTTC; CDR3: CASSRATDPTGYGYTF
V: TRBV14; size: many; D: -; J: TRBJ2-3; DNA: TGTGCCAGCAGCCCCCCATACACAGATACGCAGTATTTT; CDR3: CASSPPYTDTQYF
V: TRBV24-1; size: few; D: -; J: TRBJ2-2; DNA: TGTGCCACCAGTGAGGGACCGACAGGGCTGTTTTTT; CDR3: CATSEGPTGLFF
V: TRBV6-2/TRBV6-3; size: -; D: -; J: TRBJ2-7; DNA: TGTGCCAGCAGAAGGGCAGGGAGTCCCTACGAGCAGTACTTC; CDR3: CASRRAGSPYEQYF
V: TRBV9; size: many; D: TRBD1; J: TRBJ1-1; DNA: TGTGCCAGCAGCCCAAGACAGGGGGCGAACACTGAAGCTTTCTTT; CDR3: CASSPRQGANTEAFF
V: TRBV7-8; size: -; D: -; J: TRBJ2-2; DNA: TGTGCCAGCAACGATAACACCGGGGAGCTGTTTTTT; CDR3: CASNDNTGELFF
V: TRBV12-3/TRBV12-4; size: many; D: TRBD2; J: TRBJ2-7; DNA: TGTGCCAGCAGTTTGCAGTCTAGCGGGGGCTACGAGCAGTACTTC; CDR3: CASSLQSSGGYEQYF
V: TRBV20-1; size: -; D: TRBD1; J: TRBJ2-5; DNA: TGCAGTGCTAGACCACCACCAGGACAGGGTATGGAAGAGACCCAGTACTTC; CDR3: CSARPPPGQGMEETQYF
V: TRBV2; size: -; D: -; J: TRBJ2-7; DNA: TGTGCCAGCAAAAGGGGGGCGGTCTACGAGCAGTACTTC; CDR3: CASKRGAVYEQYF
V: TRBV5-5; size: many; D: -; J: TRBJ1-1; DNA: TGTGCCAGCAGCTTATATGAGGCCGTGAACACTGAAGCTTTCTTT; CDR3: CASSLYEAVNTEAFF
V: TRBV20-1; size: few; D: -; J: TRBJ2-1; DNA: TGCAGTGCTAGCCGAGACGAGGTTTCGGAGCAGTTCTTC; CDR3: CSASRDEVSEQFF
V: TRBV10-3; size: -; D: -; J: TRBJ2-1; DNA: TGTGCCATCACATCCGGGACGGAGGAAAATGAGCAGTTCTTC; CDR3: CAITSGTEENEQFF
V: TRBV12-5; size: once; D: -; J: TRBJ1-2; DNA: TGTGCTAGTAGCCCCCCCACCAAGCGCCTATTAATCTATGGCTACACCTTC; CDR3: CASSPPTKRLLIYGYTF
V: TRBV19; size: many; D: TRBD2; J: TRBJ2-3; DNA: TGTGCCAGTAGTAGACTAGCGGGGGGGCCACAAGATACGCAGTATTTT; CDR3: CASSRLAGGPQDTQYF
V: TRBV5-1; size: -; D: -; J: TRBJ1-4; DNA: TGCGCCAGCAGCCGACCAGGTGCAACTAATGAAAAACTGTTTTTT; CDR3: CASSRPGATNEKLFF
V: TRBV11-2; size: -; D: TRBD2; J: TRBJ2-2; DNA: TGTGCCAGCAGCACAAGACTAGCGGGGGAATCCGGGGAGCTGTTTTTT; CDR3: CASSTRLAGESGELFF
V: TRBV9; size: -; D: TRBD1; J: TRBJ1-2; DNA: TGTGCCAGCAGCGCCGGACAGGGAGGCTATGGCTACACCTTC; CDR3: CASSAGQGGYGYTF
V: TRBV7-9; size: many; D: -; J: TRBJ2-6; DNA: TGTGCCAGCAGCTTAGGGCAGGGATCCCACTCTGGGGCCAACGTCCTGACTTTC; CDR3: CASSLGQGSHSGANVLTF
V: TRBV10-1; size: many; D: TRBD2; J: TRBJ2-2; DNA: TGCGCCAGCAGTGTCCTCAAGAGCGGGGGAAACACCGGGGAGCTGTTTTTT; CDR3: CASSVLKSGGNTGELFF
V: TRBV5-1; size: many; D: -; J: TRBJ1-1; DNA: TGCGCCAGCAGCTGGGGGGCCGGGAACACTGAAGCTTTCTTT; CDR3: CASSWGAGNTEAFF
V: TRBV5-4; size: many; D: TRBD2; J: TRBJ2-7; DNA: TGTGCCAGCAGCTCCGGGACTAGCGGAACCTACGAGCAGTACTTC; CDR3: CASSSGTSGTYEQYF
V: TRBV12-3/TRBV12-4; size: many; D: -; J: TRBJ1-6; DNA: TGTGCCAGCAGTTTAGCGTCGGAGAATTCACCCCTCCACTTT; CDR3: CASSLASENSPLHF
V: TRBV7-3; size: -; D: TRBD1; J: TRBJ1-6; DNA: TGTGCCAGCAGCTTGCAGGGGGCCAGTAATTCACCCCTCCACTTT; CDR3: CASSLQGASNSPLHF
V: TRBV20-1; size: -; D: TRBD2; J: TRBJ2-7; DNA: TGCAGTGCTAGAGAGACCCAAGGTAGCGGGGGCGAGCAGTACTTC; CDR3: CSARETQGSGGEQYF
V: TRBV12-3/TRBV12-4; size: few; D: -; J: TRBJ2-3; DNA: TGTGCCAGCAGCCCACCGGACGGAACTAGCACAGATACGCAGTATTTT; CDR3: CASSPPDGTSTDTQYF
V: TRBV2; size: -; D: -; J: TRBJ2-1; DNA: TGTGCCAGCAGCAAACTACCTACTGAGCAGTTCTTC; CDR3: CASSKLPTEQFF
V: TRBV11-1; size: once; D: -; J: TRBJ1-5; DNA: TGTGCCAGCAGCTTATTTCGGGATCAGCCCCAGCATTTT; CDR3: CASSLFRDQPQHF